This T cell receptor (beta chain) was found in a study of cytomegalovirus exposure and HLA in healthy donors. With respect to this clone: Its antigen is still unknown.

There were likely unrecorded immune exposures, though donors were nominally healthy when sampled. General observations from the study: V- and J-gene trimming in TCR beta was tied to a missense DCLRE1C variant by an analysis performed later. A later analysis found that most CMV-associated TCR beta chains appeared HLA-restricted. Later work found that TCR association rates differed between HLA loci; DRB1 had the most and HLA-C the fewest.

Primers for the PCR totalled 60 Vbeta and 13 Jbeta. Using immunoSEQ multiplex PCR, the repertoire was profiled, and TCRdb retains in-frame clones only, with some absent. There are 60,000 to 100,000 clones in the sample; about 79% occur only once, and 5.5% to 7% lies in the top ten. The CDR3 loop spans 16 amino acids. The germline V gene encodes CDR1 SGHAT and CDR2 FQNNGV. Unmatched junction bases numbered 15, after V lost 5 bases and J lost 8 bases. This rearrangement joins TRBV11-2 to TRBJ2-1; TRBD2 agrees at 7 bases. This clonotype originated in a male donor in good health and CMV-seropositive. The sequencing input was PBMCs. Here the CDR3 DNA reads TGTGCCAGCAGCCCAGACGGACTAGAAAGTATAGATGAGCAGTTCTTC. It yields the protein CASSPDGLESIDEQFF.